This is a list of T cell receptor beta chains from one sample in a study of T cell responses to AZD1222 COVID-19 vaccine. Sequencing was performed with immunoSEQ multiplex PCR; in TCRdb, only in-frame clones are kept and a portion is missing. The sample shows more than 90,000 clones, roughly four fifths of them seen only once. The source material was peripheral blood, sampled on day 0 of AZD1222 vaccination. The source of these receptors is an adult in good health. The CDR3 runs from the conserved cysteine through the conserved F or W. Fields, in order: clone size, D gene, J gene, V gene, CDR3 DNA, CDR3 protein. D genes are given only for firm matches. Clone size is given for some rows only: seen once, a few or many times, or a class if the clone is expanded.

clone size: NA
D gene: TRBD2
J gene: TRBJ2-7
V gene: TRBV4-1
CDR3 DNA: TGCGCCAGCAGCCAAAGTTTTCCGGGAGGGCCGGCGACGGCGGAGCAGTACTTC
CDR3 protein: CASSQSFPGGPATAEQYF

clone size: NA
D gene: NA
J gene: TRBJ2-7
V gene: TRBV7-9
CDR3 DNA: TGTGCCAGCAGCTCTGACCGGTACGAGCAGTACTTC
CDR3 protein: CASSSDRYEQYF

clone size: NA
D gene: NA
J gene: TRBJ1-1
V gene: TRBV6-5
CDR3 DNA: TGTGCCAGCAGTTACCCCGGCAGTGCCGAAGCTTTCTTT
CDR3 protein: CASSYPGSAEAFF

clone size: NA
D gene: NA
J gene: TRBJ1-5
V gene: TRBV4-2
CDR3 DNA: TGTGCCAGCAGCCAAGTTGGGGGGAGCAATCAGCCCCAGCATTTT
CDR3 protein: CASSQVGGSNQPQHF

clone size: NA
D gene: NA
J gene: TRBJ2-3
V gene: TRBV19
CDR3 DNA: TGTGCCAGTACCCTTACGGCCGGCTTCGCAGATACGCAGTATTTT
CDR3 protein: CASTLTAGFADTQYF

clone size: NA
D gene: NA
J gene: TRBJ1-1
V gene: TRBV28
CDR3 DNA: TGTGCCAGCAGTACCCATCCGGGGGGGTGGGCTGAAGCTTTCTTT
CDR3 protein: CASSTHPGGWAEAFF

clone size: NA
D gene: TRBD1
J gene: TRBJ2-5
V gene: TRBV19
CDR3 DNA: TGTGCCACCTTGGACAGGGGCGGGCCGGAGACCCAGTACTTC
CDR3 protein: CATLDRGGPETQYF

clone size: NA
D gene: NA
J gene: TRBJ2-7
V gene: TRBV5-4
CDR3 DNA: TGTGCCAGCATCCCACCGGGTTACGAGCAGTACTTC
CDR3 protein: CASIPPGYEQYF

clone size: NA
D gene: NA
J gene: TRBJ1-2
V gene: TRBV4-3
CDR3 DNA: TGCGCCAGCAGCCAAGCGCCGCGGGAGATAAACTATGGCTACACCTTC
CDR3 protein: CASSQAPREINYGYTF

clone size: NA
D gene: TRBD1
J gene: TRBJ1-1
V gene: TRBV2
CDR3 DNA: TGTGCCAGCAATCGGGGGGGGACAGGGAACACTGAAGCTTTCTTT
CDR3 protein: CASNRGGTGNTEAFF

clone size: NA
D gene: NA
J gene: TRBJ1-4
V gene: TRBV5-1
CDR3 DNA: TGCGCCAGCAGCTCCCTCGAATCCGGTGGCAAACTGTTTTTT
CDR3 protein: CASSSLESGGKLFF

clone size: NA
D gene: NA
J gene: TRBJ1-5
V gene: TRBV19
CDR3 DNA: TGTGCCAGTAGTACTCGGCTTCCCATCCAGGGGATTAGCAATCAGCCCCAGCATTTT
CDR3 protein: CASSTRLPIQGISNQPQHF

clone size: few
D gene: NA
J gene: TRBJ1-2
V gene: TRBV15
CDR3 DNA: TGTGCCACCAGCAAAGGCAGGGTCGACCGTCGCACCTTC
CDR3 protein: CATSKGRVDRRTF

clone size: NA
D gene: NA
J gene: TRBJ1-5
V gene: TRBV5-1
CDR3 DNA: TGCGCCAGCAGCTTGGGAGGTAGCAATCAGCCCCAGCATTTT
CDR3 protein: CASSLGGSNQPQHF

clone size: NA
D gene: TRBD2
J gene: TRBJ2-1
V gene: TRBV6-6
CDR3 DNA: TGTGCCAGCAGTCCTGGGACTAGCGCCCCGAGCTCCTACAATGAGCAGTTCTTC
CDR3 protein: CASSPGTSAPSSYNEQFF

clone size: NA
D gene: NA
J gene: TRBJ1-1
V gene: TRBV6-5
CDR3 DNA: TGTGCCAGCAGTTACTCCTCCTTGAACACTGAAGCTTTCTTT
CDR3 protein: CASSYSSLNTEAFF

clone size: NA
D gene: NA
J gene: TRBJ2-7
V gene: TRBV28
CDR3 DNA: TGTGCCAGCAGTTTCGGAGGGGGCCCATACGAGCAGTACTTC
CDR3 protein: CASSFGGGPYEQYF